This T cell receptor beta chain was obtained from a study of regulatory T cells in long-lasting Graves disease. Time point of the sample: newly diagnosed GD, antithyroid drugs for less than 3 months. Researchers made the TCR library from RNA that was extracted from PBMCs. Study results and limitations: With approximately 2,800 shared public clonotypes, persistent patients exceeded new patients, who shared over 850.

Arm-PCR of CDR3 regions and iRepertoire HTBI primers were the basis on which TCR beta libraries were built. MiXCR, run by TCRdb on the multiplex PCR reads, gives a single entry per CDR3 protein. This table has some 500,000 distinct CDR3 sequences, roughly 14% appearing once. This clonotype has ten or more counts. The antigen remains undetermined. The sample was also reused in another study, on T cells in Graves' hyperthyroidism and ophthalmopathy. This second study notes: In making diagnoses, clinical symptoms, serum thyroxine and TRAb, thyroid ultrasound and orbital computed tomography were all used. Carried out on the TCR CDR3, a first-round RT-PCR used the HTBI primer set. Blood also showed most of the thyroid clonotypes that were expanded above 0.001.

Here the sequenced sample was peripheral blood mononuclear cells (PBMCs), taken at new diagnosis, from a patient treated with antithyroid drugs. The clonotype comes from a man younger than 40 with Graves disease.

The CDR3 DNA follows: TGCAGTGCTAGGGGGACAGGGGGATTCAATGAGCAGTTCTTC. It is translated as CSARGTGGFNEQFF. V is TRBV20-1 and J is TRBJ2-1, with 11 bases identical to TRBD1. The CDR3 sequence is 14 residues long. V shed 3 bases, J shed 6 bases, and the junction held 4 bases outside the gene matches. Germline loops: CDR1 DFQATT, CDR2 SNEGSKA (reference sequence).